A selection of T cell receptor beta chains follows, all from one sample in a study of T cell responses to AZD1222 COVID-19 vaccine. Measured with immunoSEQ multiplex PCR; TCRdb has only the in-frame clones, and not every one. The profile shows about 150,000 clones, 80% to 95% of them singletons. Sequenced here: peripheral blood, sampled 28 days after the second AZD1222 dose. Receptors were obtained from an adult who received the AZD1222 COVID-19 vaccine. Both conserved end residues are part of each CDR3.

v_call	cdr3_aa
TRBV19	CASRSFGQGERQYF
TRBV7-2	CASSFTGLGHDPYEQYF
TRBV4-1	CASSRRHGQVDTKNIQYF
TRBV6-1	CASSDVGRRGNQPQHF
TRBV29-1	CSVDSWYNEQFF
TRBV29-1	CSVVAGGSIYTF
TRBV7-2	CASSPSHSSLAYEQYF
TRBV4-1	CASSQGVRAWGTEAFF
TRBV12-5	CASGLVLRGRNTEAFF
TRBV7-9	CASSYGALVRLLPRGYTF
TRBV27	CASGTFYGYTF
TRBV11-1	CASSSFGGQETQYF
TRBV19	CASSIGSHGNSPLHF
TRBV12-3/TRBV12-4	CASSKGRDTQYF
TRBV6-5	CASGTSTRHTGELFF
TRBV19	CASSPGQGNTEAFF
TRBV14	CASSAGLDYNEQFF
TRBV5-4	CASSLAAGGYTDTQYF
TRBV19	CASSRAMNTEAFF
TRBV10-3	CAISVGQITGELFF
TRBV7-9	CASSLEGTTGNTIYF
TRBV25-1	CATLRQGGTEAFF
TRBV14	CASSQSRDTEAFF
TRBV9	CASSHTSGFSTDTQYF
TRBV27	CASSWDRGDNSPLHF
TRBV2	CASSEAPPRGADTQYF
TRBV7-2	CASSRVGVSQETQYF
TRBV3-1/TRBV3-2	CASSQVPSGGGNEQFF
TRBV12-5	CASGLNTEAFF
TRBV9	CASSVIGRGDTQYF
TRBV5-4	CASSSRDSGPYGYTF
TRBV29-1	CSVGTSGSYEQYF
TRBV5-1	CASSLDRVQETQYF
TRBV6-2/TRBV6-3	CASSYTNRAKNIQYF
TRBV11-3	CASSPRLGEHNEQFF
TRBV5-1	CASSKRSGTSTDTQYF